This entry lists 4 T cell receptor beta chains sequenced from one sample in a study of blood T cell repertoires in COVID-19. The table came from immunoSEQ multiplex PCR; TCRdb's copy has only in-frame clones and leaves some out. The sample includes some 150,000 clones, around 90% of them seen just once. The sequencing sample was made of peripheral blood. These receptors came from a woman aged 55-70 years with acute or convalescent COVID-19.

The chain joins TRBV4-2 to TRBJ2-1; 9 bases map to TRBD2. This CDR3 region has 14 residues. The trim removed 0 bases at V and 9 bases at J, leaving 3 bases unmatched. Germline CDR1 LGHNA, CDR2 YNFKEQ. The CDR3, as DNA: TGTGCCAGCAGCCAAGAAGGGACTAGCAGTGAGCAGTTCTTC. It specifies CASSQEGTSSEQFF.

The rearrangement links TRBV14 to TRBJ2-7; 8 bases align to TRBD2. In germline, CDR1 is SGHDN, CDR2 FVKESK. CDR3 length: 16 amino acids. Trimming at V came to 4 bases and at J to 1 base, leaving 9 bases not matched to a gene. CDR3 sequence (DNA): TGTGCCAGCAGCCCCCAAGCGGGGGTTAATTCCTACGAGCAGTACTTC. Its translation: CASSPQAGVNSYEQYF.

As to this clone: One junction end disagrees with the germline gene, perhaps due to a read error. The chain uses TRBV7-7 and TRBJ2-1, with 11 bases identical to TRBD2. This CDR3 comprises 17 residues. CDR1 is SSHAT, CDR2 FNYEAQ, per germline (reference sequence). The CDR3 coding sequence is TGTGCTAGCAGCTTAGTAGCGGGGGGGCCATCCTACAATGAGCAGTTCTTC. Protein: CASSLVAGGPSYNEQFF.

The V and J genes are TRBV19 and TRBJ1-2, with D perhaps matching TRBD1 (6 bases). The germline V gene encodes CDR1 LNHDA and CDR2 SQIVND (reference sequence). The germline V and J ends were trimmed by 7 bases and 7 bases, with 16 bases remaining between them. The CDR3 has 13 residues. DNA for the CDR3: TGTGCCAGTACCGGCCAGGGGTACCTTGGCTACACCTTC. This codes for CASTGQGYLGYTF.